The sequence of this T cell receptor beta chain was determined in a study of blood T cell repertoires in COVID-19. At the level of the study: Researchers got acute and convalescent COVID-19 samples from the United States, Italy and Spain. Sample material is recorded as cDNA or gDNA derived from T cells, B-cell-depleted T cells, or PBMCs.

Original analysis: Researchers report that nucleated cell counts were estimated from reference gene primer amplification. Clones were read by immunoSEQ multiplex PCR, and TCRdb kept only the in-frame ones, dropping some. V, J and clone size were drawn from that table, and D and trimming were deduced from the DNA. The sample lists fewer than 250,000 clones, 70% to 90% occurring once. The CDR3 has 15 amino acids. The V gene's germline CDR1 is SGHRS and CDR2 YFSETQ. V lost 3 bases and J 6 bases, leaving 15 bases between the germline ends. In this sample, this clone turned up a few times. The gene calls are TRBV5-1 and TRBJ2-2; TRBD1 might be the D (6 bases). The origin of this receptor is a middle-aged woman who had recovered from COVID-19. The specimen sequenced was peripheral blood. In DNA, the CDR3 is TGCGCCAGCAGCTACAAGGGGGTTCGATCCGGGGAGCTGTTTTTT. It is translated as CASSYKGVRSGELFF.